This TCR beta chain was sequenced in a study of blood T cell repertoires in COVID-19. For the study at large: Material from acute and convalescent COVID-19 was sourced from the United States, Italy and Spain. PBMCs, B-cell-depleted T cells, or T cells provided the cDNA or gDNA that made up the material.

Per the authors' pipeline: Nucleated cell number was recorded as an estimate derived from reference gene primer amplification. Assay: immunoSEQ multiplex PCR; the TCRdb copy retains only in-frame clones and omits some. D and trimming come from the DNA, and the V and J calls and clone size come from that table. The table has over 75,000 clones, around four fifths seen once. The sequence was collected from a man between 65 and 85 years old with acute or convalescent COVID-19. Input material: peripheral blood.

The CDR3 nucleotides read TGTGCCAGCAGTGTTGGGGGGTACAGAAACACCATATATTTT. It is translated as CASSVGGYRNTIYF. The chain links TRBV2 to TRBJ1-3; D is perhaps TRBD1 (5 bases). The CDR3 is made up of 14 amino acids. Germline V gene sequence: CDR1 SNHLY, CDR2 FYNNEI. Trimming stripped 4 bases from V and 5 bases from J, with 12 bases between.